The clone carrying this T cell receptor (beta chain) was seen a few times. Its target is unknown. The data were obtained in a study of cytomegalovirus exposure and HLA in healthy donors. General study points: It has been reported that TCR beta sequences accurately predicted the HLA-A and HLA-B alleles of most subjects. In an earlier analysis, about 87% or about 30%: the productive usage of most TCR beta V segments.

Researchers ran the PCR with 60 Vbeta and 13 Jbeta primers. Original data processing: There were about 80 million unique TCR beta chains by a later count, and approximately 10 million of them were shared. TCRdb's table, derived via immunoSEQ multiplex PCR, lists solely in-frame clones and lacks some. V, J and clone size derive from that table, while D and trimming were established from the DNA sequence. Of 180,000 or so clones in the sample, about 77% are singletons; the top ten hold roughly 2.7%. Sequencing was carried out using PBMCs. The sequence came from a female donor in good health and CMV-seronegative.

The CDR3 reads CASGQGSLFSPLHF. The DNA of the CDR3 is TGCGCCAGCGGACAGGGTAGTTTGTTTTCACCCCTCCACTTT. This chain uses TRBV5-1 with TRBJ1-6; 8 nucleotides agree with TRBD1. V shed 7 bases, J shed 9 bases, and the junction held 9 bases outside the gene matches. CDR1 and CDR2 from the germline V gene are SGHRS and YFSETQ. The CDR3 loop spans 14 amino acids. The full variable domain, rest sourced from reference TRBV5-1 and TRBJ1-6, is KAGVTQTPRYLIKTRGQQVTLSCSPISGHRSVSWYQQTPGQGLQFLFEYFSETQRNKGNFPGRFSGRQFSNSRSEMNVSTLELGDSALYLCASGQGSLFSPLHFGNGTRLTVT.